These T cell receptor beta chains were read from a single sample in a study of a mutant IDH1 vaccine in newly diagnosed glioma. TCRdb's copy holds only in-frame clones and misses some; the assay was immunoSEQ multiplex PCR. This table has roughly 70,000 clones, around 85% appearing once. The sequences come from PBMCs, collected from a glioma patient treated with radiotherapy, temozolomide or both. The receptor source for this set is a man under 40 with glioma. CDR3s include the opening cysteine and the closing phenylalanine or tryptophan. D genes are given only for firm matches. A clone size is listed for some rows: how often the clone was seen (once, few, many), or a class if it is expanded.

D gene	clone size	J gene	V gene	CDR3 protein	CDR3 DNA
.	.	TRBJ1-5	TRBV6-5	CASSYSINQPQHF	TGTGCCAGCAGTTATTCGATCAATCAGCCCCAGCATTTT
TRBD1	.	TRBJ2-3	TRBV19	CASSTSGGSTDTQYF	TGTGCCAGTAGTACTTCAGGGGGTAGCACAGATACGCAGTATTTT
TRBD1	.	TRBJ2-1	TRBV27	CATGPGQGYNEQFF	TGTGCCACCGGGCCGGGACAGGGGTACAATGAGCAGTTCTTC
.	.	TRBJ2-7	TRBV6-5	CASSYTGTVLYEQYF	TGTGCCAGCAGTTACACGGGGACTGTTCTCTACGAGCAGTACTTC
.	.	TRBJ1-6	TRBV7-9	CASSRTAGNLDNSPLHF	TGTGCCAGCAGCCGGACAGCTGGGAACCTAGATAATTCACCCCTCCACTTT
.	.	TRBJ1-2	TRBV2	CADRIPFYGYTF	TGTGCCGACAGGATTCCCTTCTATGGCTACACCTTC
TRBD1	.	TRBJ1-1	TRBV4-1	CATRTGGWNTEAFF	TGCGCCACCCGGACAGGGGGATGGAACACTGAAGCTTTCTTT
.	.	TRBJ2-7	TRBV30	CAWTKQGYEQYF	TGTGCCTGGACCAAGCAGGGGTACGAGCAGTACTTC
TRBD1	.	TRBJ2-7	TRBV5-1	CASSLGDRGDEQYF	TGCGCCAGCAGCCTAGGGGACAGGGGCGACGAGCAGTACTTC
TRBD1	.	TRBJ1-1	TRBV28	CASSSQGEYTEAFF	TGTGCCAGCAGTTCGCAGGGGGAGTACACTGAAGCTTTCTTT
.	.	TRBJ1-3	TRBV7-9	CASSLAGTGNTIYF	TGTGCCAGCAGCTTAGCTGGCACCGGAAACACCATATATTTT
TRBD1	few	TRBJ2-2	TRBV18	CASSAPRDRGAGELFF	TGTGCCAGCTCAGCGCCCCGGGACAGAGGGGCCGGGGAGCTGTTTTTT
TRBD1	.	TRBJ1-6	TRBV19	CASSMTGITYNSPLHF	TGTGCCAGTAGTATGACAGGGATCACCTATAATTCACCCCTCCACTTT
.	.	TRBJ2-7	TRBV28	CASSLLDTGQYF	TGTGCCAGCAGTTTATTGGACACTGGGCAGTACTTC
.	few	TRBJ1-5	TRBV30	CAWAGDSNQPQHF	TGTGCCTGGGCCGGGGACAGCAATCAGCCCCAGCATTTT
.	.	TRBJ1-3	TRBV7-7	CASSPSSGNTIYF	TGTGCCAGCAGCCCCTCCTCTGGAAACACCATATATTTT
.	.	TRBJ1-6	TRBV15	CATSRDLYGREPLHF	TGTGCCACCAGCAGAGATTTATATGGCAGGGAGCCCCTCCACTTT
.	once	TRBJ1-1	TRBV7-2	CASSFATLREGTEAFF	TGTGCCAGCAGCTTTGCTACTCTCAGGGAAGGCACTGAAGCTTTCTTT
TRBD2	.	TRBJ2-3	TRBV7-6	CASSRGGLSTDTQYF	TGTGCCAGCAGCCGCGGGGGGCTCAGCACAGATACGCAGTATTTT
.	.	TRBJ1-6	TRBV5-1	CASSWQGTNSPLHF	TGCGCCAGCAGCTGGCAAGGGACGAATTCACCCCTCCACTTT
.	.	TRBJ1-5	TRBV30	CAWSGDSNQPQHF	TGTGCCTGGAGCGGCGATAGCAATCAGCCCCAGCATTTT
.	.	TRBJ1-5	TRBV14	CASSQELGQPQHF	TGTGCCAGCAGCCAAGAGCTTGGGCAGCCCCAGCATTTT
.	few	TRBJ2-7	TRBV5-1	CASSLYYPPLSYEQYF	TGCGCCAGCAGCCTGTACTATCCTCCCCTCTCCTACGAGCAGTACTTC
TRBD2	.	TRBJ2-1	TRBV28	CATIALAGGKKQFF	TGTGCCACCATCGCACTAGCGGGGGGGAAGAAGCAGTTCTTC
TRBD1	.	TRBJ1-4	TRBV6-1	CASSQDRGNEKLFF	TGTGCCAGCAGTCAGGACAGGGGGAATGAAAAACTGTTTTTT
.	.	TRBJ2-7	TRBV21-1	CASTDRGLYEQYF	TGTGCCAGCACTGACAGGGGGCTATACGAGCAGTACTTC
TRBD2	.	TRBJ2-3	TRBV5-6	CASSRLAGGLSTDTQYF	TGTGCCAGCAGCCGACTAGCGGGGGGCCTCAGCACAGATACGCAGTATTTT
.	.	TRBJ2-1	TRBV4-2	CASSQGLGHPNEQFF	TGTGCCAGCAGCCAAGGCTTGGGGCATCCCAATGAGCAGTTCTTC
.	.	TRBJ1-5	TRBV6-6	CASSYGGDGNQPQHF	TGTGCCAGCAGTTACGGGGGGGACGGCAATCAGCCCCAGCATTTT
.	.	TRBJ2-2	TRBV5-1	CASSLQVNTGELFF	TGCGCCAGCAGCTTGCAAGTGAACACCGGGGAGCTGTTTTTT
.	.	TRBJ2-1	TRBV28	CASSFRDTYNEQFF	TGTGCCAGCAGTTTTCGGGACACCTACAATGAGCAGTTCTTC
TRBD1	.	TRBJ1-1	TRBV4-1	CASSQRTGREDEAFF	TGCGCCAGCAGCCAAAGGACAGGGAGGGAAGATGAAGCTTTCTTT
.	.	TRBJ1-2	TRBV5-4	CASSAKNRENYGYTF	TGTGCCAGCAGCGCAAAAAACAGGGAAAACTATGGCTACACCTTC
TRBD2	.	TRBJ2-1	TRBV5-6	CASSLWGTGLAGNEQFF	TGTGCCAGCAGCTTGTGGGGGACGGGACTAGCCGGCAATGAGCAGTTCTTC
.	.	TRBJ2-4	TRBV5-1	CASSYQALAKNIQYF	TGCGCCAGCAGCTATCAGGCTCTAGCCAAAAACATTCAGTACTTC
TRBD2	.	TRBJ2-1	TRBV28	CASSLPSLAGDGALNEQFF	TGTGCCAGCAGTTTACCGTCTCTAGCGGGGGATGGGGCCCTCAATGAGCAGTTCTTC
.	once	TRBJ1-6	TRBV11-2	CASSLGPNLAHF	TGTGCCAGCAGCCTGGGACCCAACCTGGCCCACTTT
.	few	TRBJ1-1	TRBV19	CASSRKGPNTEAFF	TGTGCCAGTAGTAGGAAAGGGCCGAACACTGAAGCTTTCTTT
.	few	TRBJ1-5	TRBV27	CASSLSWGIGQPQHF	TGTGCCAGCAGTTTATCGTGGGGGATTGGTCAGCCCCAGCATTTT
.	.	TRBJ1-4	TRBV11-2	CASSRVGLYNEKLFF	TGTGCCAGCAGCCGAGTCGGCCTTTATAATGAAAAACTGTTTTTT
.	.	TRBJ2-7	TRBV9	CASSLRPDSDEQYF	TGTGCCAGCAGCCTCAGACCGGATTCGGACGAGCAGTACTTC
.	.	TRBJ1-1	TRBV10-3	CAISDRGGSTEAFF	TGTGCCATCAGTGACCGGGGCGGGAGCACTGAAGCTTTCTTT
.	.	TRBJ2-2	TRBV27	CASSLQRANTGELFF	TGTGCCAGCAGTTTACAGCGAGCGAACACCGGGGAGCTGTTTTTT
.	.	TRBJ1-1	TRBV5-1	CASSLIGGDTEAFF	TGCGCCAGCAGCTTAATAGGAGGGGACACTGAAGCTTTCTTT
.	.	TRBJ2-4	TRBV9	CASSRPGSKNIQYF	TGTGCCAGCAGCAGACCGGGCTCCAAAAACATTCAGTACTTC
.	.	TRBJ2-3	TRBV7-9	CASSFGDTQYF	TGTGCCAGCAGCTTTGGAGATACGCAGTATTTT
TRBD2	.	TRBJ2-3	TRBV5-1	CASSRGLAGSTDTQYF	TGCGCCAGCAGCAGGGGACTAGCGGGGTCCACAGATACGCAGTATTTT
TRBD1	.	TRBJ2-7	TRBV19	CASSLTDRGLIYEQYF	TGTGCCAGTAGCCTGACGGACAGGGGCCTCATCTACGAGCAGTACTTC
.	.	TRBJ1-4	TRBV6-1	CASSEVGEKLFF	TGTGCCAGCAGTGAAGTAGGTGAAAAACTGTTTTTT
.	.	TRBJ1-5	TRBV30	CAWSAVGGGQPQHF	TGTGCCTGGAGTGCTGTAGGGGGGGGTCAGCCCCAGCATTTT
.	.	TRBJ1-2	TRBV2	CAALERDTLKFGYTF	TGTGCCGCTCTGGAGCGGGACACTCTGAAATTTGGCTACACCTTC
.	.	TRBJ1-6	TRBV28	CASSLVIGDSPLHF	TGTGCCAGCAGTTTGGTGATCGGTGACTCACCCCTCCACTTT
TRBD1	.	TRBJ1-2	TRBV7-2	CASSLTGGFGGYTF	TGTGCCAGCAGCTTGACAGGGGGATTCGGTGGCTACACCTTC
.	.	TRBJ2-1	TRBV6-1	CASSTGPVYNEQFF	TGTGCCAGCTCCACCGGGCCGGTCTACAATGAGCAGTTCTTC
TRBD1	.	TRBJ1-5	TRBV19	CASVDRGRQPQHF	TGTGCCAGTGTCGACAGGGGTCGCCAGCCCCAGCATTTT